This T cell receptor beta chain was documented in a study of siplizumab effects on memory and regulatory T cells. V lost 0 bases to trimming and J lost 5 bases, with 13 bases between them. Germline CDR1 ENHRY, CDR2 SYGVKD. The CDR3 runs 15 residues. The assay looked at 100,000 or so TCR templates in each sample. Profiled with immunoSEQ multiplex PCR; TCRdb holds only in-frame clones, not every one. The sample consists of tens of thousands of clones, less than 90% of them appearing once. Sequencing input: naive CD8+ T cells sorted from blood. The TCR sequence derives from a human donor in good health. The V and J genes are TRBV10-3 and TRBJ1-1; a weak D match, TRBD1 (6 bases). DNA of the CDR3: TGTGCCATCAGTGAGTCGGGGACAATTACAACTGAAGCTTTCTTT. As protein: CAISESGTITTEAFF.